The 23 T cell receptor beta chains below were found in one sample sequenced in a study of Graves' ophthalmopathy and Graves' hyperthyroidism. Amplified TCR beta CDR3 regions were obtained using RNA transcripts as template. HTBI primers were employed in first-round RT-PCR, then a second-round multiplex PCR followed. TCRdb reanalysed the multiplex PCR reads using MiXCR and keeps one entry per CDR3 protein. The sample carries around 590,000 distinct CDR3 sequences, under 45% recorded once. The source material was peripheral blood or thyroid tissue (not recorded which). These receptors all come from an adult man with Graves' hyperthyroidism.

Here the CDR3 reads CASSPDGQPYEQYF. In DNA form, the CDR3 reads TGCGCCAGCAGCCCGGACGGACAGCCTTACGAGCAGTACTTC. V and J are TRBV5-1 and TRBJ2-7; the D gene is possibly TRBD1 (6 bases). The CDR3 has 14 amino acids. V lost 4 bases, J lost 4 bases, and 15 bases lay in between. Germline assignment: CDR1 SGHRS and CDR2 YFSETQ.

The CDR3 DNA is TGTGCCAGCAGCAAAGCGGGAGGGCGGCATGAGCAGTTCTTC. Encoded protein: CASSKAGGRHEQFF. The chain couples TRBV7-9 to TRBJ2-7; 10 bases match TRBD2. TRBJ2-1 explains the end of the DNA better; the J call may be wrong. This CDR3 is built from 14 residues. The germline V gene encodes CDR1 SEHNR and CDR2 FQNEAQ (reference sequence).

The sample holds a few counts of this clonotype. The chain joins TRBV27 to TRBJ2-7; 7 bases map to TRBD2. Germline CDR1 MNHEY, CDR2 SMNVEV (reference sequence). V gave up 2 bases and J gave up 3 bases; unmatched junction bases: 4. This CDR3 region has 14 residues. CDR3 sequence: CASSLLAEGYEQYF. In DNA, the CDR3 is TGTGCCAGCAGTTTACTAGCGGAAGGCTACGAGCAGTACTTC.

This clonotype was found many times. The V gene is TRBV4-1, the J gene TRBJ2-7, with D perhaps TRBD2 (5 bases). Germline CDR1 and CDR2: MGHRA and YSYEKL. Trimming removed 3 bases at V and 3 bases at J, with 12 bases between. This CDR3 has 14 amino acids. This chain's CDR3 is CASSQRTGNYEQYF. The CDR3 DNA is TGCGCCAGCAGCCAGCGGACGGGAAACTACGAGCAGTACTTC.

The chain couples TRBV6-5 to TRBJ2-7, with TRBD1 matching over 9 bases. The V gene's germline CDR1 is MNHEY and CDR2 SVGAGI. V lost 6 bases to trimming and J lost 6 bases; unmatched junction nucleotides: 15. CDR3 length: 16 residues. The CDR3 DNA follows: TGTGCCAGCAGCCGGATCACTGGGACAGGGAGAAGCGAGCAGTACTTC. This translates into CASSRITGTGRSEQYF.

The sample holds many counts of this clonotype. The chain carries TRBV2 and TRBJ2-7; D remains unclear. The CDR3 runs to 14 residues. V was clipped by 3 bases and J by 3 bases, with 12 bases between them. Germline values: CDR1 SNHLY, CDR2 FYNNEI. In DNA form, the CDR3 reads TGTGCCAGCAGTGATGTCGGGTTGAACTACGAGCAGTACTTC. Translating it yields CASSDVGLNYEQYF.

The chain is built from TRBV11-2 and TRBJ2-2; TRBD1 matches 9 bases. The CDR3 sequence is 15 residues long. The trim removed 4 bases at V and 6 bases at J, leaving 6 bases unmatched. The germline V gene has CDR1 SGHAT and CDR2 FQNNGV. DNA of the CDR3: TGTGCCAGCAGCTACCGGGACAGGGTCCCCGGGGAGCTGTTTTTT. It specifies CASSYRDRVPGELFF.

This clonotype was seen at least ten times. The CDR3 sequence is CASSLDGLGEQYF. The CDR3 DNA reads as TGTGCCAGCAGCTTGGACGGGCTGGGCGAGCAGTACTTC. The chain couples TRBV5-8 to TRBJ2-7, with D hard to call. Germline CDR1 reads SGHTS; CDR2 reads YDEGEE. The CDR3 runs to 13 residues. Trimming removed 0 bases from V and 6 bases from J, with 10 bases in between.

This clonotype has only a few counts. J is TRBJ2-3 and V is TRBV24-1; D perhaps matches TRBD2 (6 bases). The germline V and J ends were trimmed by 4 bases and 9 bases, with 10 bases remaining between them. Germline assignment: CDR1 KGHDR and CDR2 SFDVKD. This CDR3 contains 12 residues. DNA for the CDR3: TGTGCCACCAGTGAAGGACTATCAACGCAGTATTTT. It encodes CATSEGLSTQYF.

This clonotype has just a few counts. The chain's CDR3 is CASSPWLAGGGGSETQYF. The CDR3 DNA follows: TGTGCCAGCAGCCCCTGGTTAGCGGGAGGAGGGGGTTCAGAGACCCAGTACTTC. The chain links TRBV12-3 or TRBV12-4 to TRBJ2-5; 10 bases fit TRBD2. With V trimmed by 6 bases and J by 4 bases, 17 bases remained unmatched. CDR3 size: 18 residues.

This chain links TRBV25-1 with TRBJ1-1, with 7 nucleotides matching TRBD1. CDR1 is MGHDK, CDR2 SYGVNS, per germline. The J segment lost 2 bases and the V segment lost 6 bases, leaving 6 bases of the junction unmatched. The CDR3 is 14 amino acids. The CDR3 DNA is TGTGCCAGCAGAGGGGGCTCAGGAAACACTGAAGCTTTCTTT. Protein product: CASRGGSGNTEAFF.

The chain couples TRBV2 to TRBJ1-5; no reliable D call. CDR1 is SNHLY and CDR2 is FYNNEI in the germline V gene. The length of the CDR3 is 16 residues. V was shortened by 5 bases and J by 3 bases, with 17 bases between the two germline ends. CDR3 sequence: CASSSRAAATNQPQHF. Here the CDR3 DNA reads TGTGCCAGCAGTTCCCGCGCAGCGGCGACCAATCAGCCCCAGCATTTT.

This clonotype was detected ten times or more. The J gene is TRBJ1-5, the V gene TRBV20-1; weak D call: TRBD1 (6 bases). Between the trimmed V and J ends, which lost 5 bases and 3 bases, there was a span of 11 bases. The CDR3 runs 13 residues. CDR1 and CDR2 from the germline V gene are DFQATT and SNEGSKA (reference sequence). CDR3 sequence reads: CSAEPGHNQPQHF. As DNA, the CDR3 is TGCAGTGCTGAGCCGGGACACAATCAGCCCCAGCATTTT.

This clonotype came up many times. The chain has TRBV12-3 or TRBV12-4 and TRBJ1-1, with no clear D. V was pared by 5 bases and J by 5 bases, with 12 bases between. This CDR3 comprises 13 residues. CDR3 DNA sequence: TGTGCCAGCAGTAGGGCGGGGAAGACTGAAGCTTTCTTT. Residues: CASSRAGKTEAFF.

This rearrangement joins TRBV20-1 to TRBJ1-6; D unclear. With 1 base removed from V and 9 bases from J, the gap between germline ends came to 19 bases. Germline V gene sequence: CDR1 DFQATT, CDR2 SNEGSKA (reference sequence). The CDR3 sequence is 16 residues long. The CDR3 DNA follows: TGCAGTGCTAGAGCATTCGACTTGGAGGGCGGTTCACCCCTCCACTTT. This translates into CSARAFDLEGGSPLHF.

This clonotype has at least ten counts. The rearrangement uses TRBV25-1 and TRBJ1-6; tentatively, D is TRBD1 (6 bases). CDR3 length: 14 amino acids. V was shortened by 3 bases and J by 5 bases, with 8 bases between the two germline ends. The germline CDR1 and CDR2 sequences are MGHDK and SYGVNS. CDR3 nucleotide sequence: TGTGCCAGCAGTGAGGGACACGATAATTCACCCCTCCACTTT. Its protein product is CASSEGHDNSPLHF.

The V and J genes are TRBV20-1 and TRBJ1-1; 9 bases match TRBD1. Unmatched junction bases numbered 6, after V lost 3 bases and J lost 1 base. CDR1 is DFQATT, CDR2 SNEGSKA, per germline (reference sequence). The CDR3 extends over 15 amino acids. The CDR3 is CSARSPQGANTEAFF. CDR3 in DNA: TGCAGTGCTAGGTCCCCACAGGGGGCGAACACTGAAGCTTTCTTT.

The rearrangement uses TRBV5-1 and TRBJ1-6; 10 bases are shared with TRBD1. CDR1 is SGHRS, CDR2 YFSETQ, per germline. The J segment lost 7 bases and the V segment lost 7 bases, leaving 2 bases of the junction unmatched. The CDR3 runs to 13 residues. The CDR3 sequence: CASGGQGNSPLHF. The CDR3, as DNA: TGCGCCAGCGGGGGACAGGGGAATTCACCCCTCCACTTT.

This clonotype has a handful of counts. CDR3 sequence (DNA): TGCAGCGTTGAAGACCCGGGACTAGTGCAGTTCTTC. This encodes CSVEDPGLVQFF. The chain links TRBV29-1 to TRBJ2-7; 8 positions agree with TRBD2. TRBJ2-1 explains the end of the DNA better; the J call may be wrong. The germline V gene has CDR1 SQVTM and CDR2 ANQGSEA. The CDR3 covers 12 residues.

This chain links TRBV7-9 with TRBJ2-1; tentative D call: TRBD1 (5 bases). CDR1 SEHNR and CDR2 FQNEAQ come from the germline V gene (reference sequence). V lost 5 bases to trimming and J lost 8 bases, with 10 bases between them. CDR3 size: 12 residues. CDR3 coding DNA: TGTGCCAGCAGCCTCGACAGCGATGAGCAGTTCTTC. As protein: CASSLDSDEQFF.

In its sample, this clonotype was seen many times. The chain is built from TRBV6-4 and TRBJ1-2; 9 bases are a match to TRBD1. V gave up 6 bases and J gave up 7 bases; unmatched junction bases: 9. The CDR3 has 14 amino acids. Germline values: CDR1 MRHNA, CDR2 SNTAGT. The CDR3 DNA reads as TGTGCCAGCAGCCCCGGGACAGGGATAGGTGGCTACACCTTC. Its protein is CASSPGTGIGGYTF.

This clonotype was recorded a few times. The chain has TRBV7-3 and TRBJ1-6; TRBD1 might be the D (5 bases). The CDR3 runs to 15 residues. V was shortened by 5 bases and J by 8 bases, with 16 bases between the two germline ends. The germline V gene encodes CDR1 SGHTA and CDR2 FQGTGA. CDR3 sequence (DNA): TGTGCCAGCAGCATATCCGGGGGTTGGGATTCACCCCTCCACTTT. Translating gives CASSISGGWDSPLHF.

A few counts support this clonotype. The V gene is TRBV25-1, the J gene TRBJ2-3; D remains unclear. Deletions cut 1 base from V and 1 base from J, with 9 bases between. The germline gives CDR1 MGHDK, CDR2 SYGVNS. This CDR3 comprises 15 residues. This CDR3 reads CASSESWIGTDTQYF. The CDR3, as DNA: TGTGCCAGCAGTGAATCGTGGATAGGCACAGATACGCAGTATTTT.